The present entry profiles one T cell receptor (beta chain) with its context. This entry is derived from a study of blood T cell repertoires in COVID-19. Study overall: There were acute and convalescent COVID-19 samples, and they came from the United States, Italy and Spain. In each case, the material was cDNA or gDNA derived from T cells, B-cell-depleted T cells, or PBMCs.

The CDR3 covers 17 residues. Germline V gives CDR1 LNHNV, CDR2 YYDKDF (reference sequence). Trimming removed 5 bases from V and 1 base from J; junction bases left unmatched: 5. Clones were read by immunoSEQ multiplex PCR, and TCRdb kept only the in-frame ones, dropping some. This table holds 200,000 to 250,000 clones, around 81% found once. The receptor was isolated from an older woman with acute or convalescent COVID-19. The specimen sequenced was peripheral blood. The V gene is TRBV15, the J gene TRBJ2-6, with 10 bases aligning to TRBD1. The CDR3 loop reads CATSFGQGVSGANVLTF. DNA for the CDR3: TGTGCCACCAGCTTCGGACAGGGGGTGTCTGGGGCCAACGTCCTGACTTTC. Full variable domain (outside the CDR3, taken from reference TRBV15 and TRBJ2-6): DAMVIQNPRYQVTQFGKPVTLSCSQTLNHNVMYWYQQKSSQAPKLLFHYYDKDFNNEADTPDNFQSRRPNTSFCFLDIRSPGLGDTAMYLCATSFGQGVSGANVLTFGAGSRLTVL.